Shown below are 30 T cell receptor beta chains from a single sample sequenced in a study of T cells in Graves' hyperthyroidism and ophthalmopathy. Researchers took RNA transcripts and amplified the TCR beta CDR3 regions from them. Researchers ran a first-round RT-PCR on the TCR CDR3 using the HTBI primer set. TCRdb re-analysed the multiplex PCR reads in MiXCR, keeping a single row per CDR3 protein. This table holds hundreds of thousands of distinct CDR3 sequences, more than 20% found once. The material sequenced was blood. Receptor source: a young man with Graves' ophthalmopathy.

In this sample, this clonotype turned up many times. J is TRBJ2-7 and V is TRBV2; the D call may be TRBD1 or TRBD2 (6 bases each). The CDR3 is 10 residues long. Between the trimmed V and J ends, which lost 8 bases and 6 bases, there was a span of 8 bases. Per germline, CDR1 SNHLY and CDR2 FYNNEI. CDR3 nucleotide sequence: TGTGCCAGCGAGGGGGGCGAGCAGTACTTC. Its translation is CASEGGEQYF.

This chain connects TRBV7-3 to TRBJ2-2; D perhaps matches TRBD2 (6 bases). Germline V lookup: CDR1 SGHTA, CDR2 FQGTGA. CDR3 size: 16 residues. V dropped 1 base and J dropped 4 bases, with 13 bases sitting between them. The CDR3 sequence: CASSLKFVSGTGELFF. CDR3 bases: TGTGCCAGCAGCTTAAAGTTCGTTAGCGGCACCGGGGAGCTGTTTTTT.

The chain joins TRBV20-1 to TRBJ2-1; weak D call: TRBD2 (6 bases). This CDR3 is built from 14 residues. With 3 bases removed from V and 9 bases from J, the gap between germline ends came to 18 bases. The germline CDR1 and CDR2 sequences are DFQATT and SNEGSKA (reference sequence). CDR3 sequence (DNA): TGCAGTGCTAGCCAGGAGGGATTGGTAGGTGAGCAGTTCTTC. Protein sequence: CSASQEGLVGEQFF.

This clonotype turned up a few times. The genes are TRBV5-6 and TRBJ2-7; 8 nucleotides line up with TRBD1. With V trimmed by 0 bases and J by 2 bases, 7 bases remained unmatched. The germline V gene has CDR1 SGHDT and CDR2 YYEEEE. The CDR3 loop spans 16 amino acids. As DNA, the CDR3 is TGTGCCAGCAGCTTGGTTGGGGGGACAGGTCCCTACGAGCAGTACTTC. Its protein is CASSLVGGTGPYEQYF.

This chain connects TRBV4-2 to TRBJ2-7, with 7 bases identical to TRBD2. Germline-derived CDR1 and CDR2 are LGHNA and YNFKEQ. This CDR3 contains 14 residues. V was clipped by 4 bases and J by 3 bases; unmatched bases: 6. CDR3 sequence reads: CASSRVGGDYEQYF. The CDR3 DNA follows: TGTGCCAGCAGCCGAGTGGGGGGGGACTACGAGCAGTACTTC.

V gene TRBV18 combines with J gene TRBJ1-2; D unresolved. The CDR3 is 15 residues long. V was pared by 0 bases and J by 2 bases, with 10 bases between. Germline assignment: CDR1 KGHSH and CDR2 LQKENI. The CDR3 DNA is TGTGCCAGCTCACCACCTAACTTTGCAAACTATGGCTACACCTTC. Protein product: CASSPPNFANYGYTF.

This sequence joins TRBV7-9 and TRBJ2-3; 7 nucleotides line up with TRBD2. Germline values: CDR1 SEHNR, CDR2 FQNEAQ (reference sequence). Germline trimming cut 1 base from V and 2 bases from J; bases unmatched to any gene: 12. This CDR3 is 18 amino acids long. The CDR3 spells CASSLEPPLAEITDTQYF. The CDR3 nucleotides are TGTGCCAGCAGCTTAGAGCCCCCCCTAGCGGAGATCACAGATACGCAGTATTTT.

V gene TRBV15 combines with J gene TRBJ2-2; 7 bases line up with TRBD2. Per the germline V gene, CDR1 is LNHNV and CDR2 is YYDKDF (reference sequence). With 1 base clipped from V and 0 bases from J, the junction kept 8 bases outside the gene matches. The CDR3 totals 18 residues. The CDR3 protein is CATSRVGGINANTGELFF. CDR3 in DNA: TGTGCCACCAGCAGAGTGGGAGGGATTAACGCGAACACCGGGGAGCTGTTTTTT.

This clonotype was observed many times. One junction end does not reproduce the germline sequence, and a read error may be involved. This chain uses TRBV6-5 with TRBJ1-1; possibly TRBD1 for D (5 bases). CDR1 is MNHEY and CDR2 is SVGAGI in the germline V gene. CDR3 size: 12 residues. As DNA, the CDR3 is TGTGCCAGCAGTCACTCGGGGGGTGAAGCTTTCTTT. Translated: CASSHSGGEAFF.

This clonotype was detected ten times or more. V is TRBV11-3 and J is TRBJ2-7; D is unclear. CDR3 length equals 11 residues. The germline V gene has CDR1 SGHNT and CDR2 YENEEA. Between the trimmed V and J ends, which lost 7 bases and 7 bases, there was a span of 11 bases. The CDR3 DNA sequence: TGTGCCAGCAACATAGGGCCGGAGCAGTACTTC. Its protein is CASNIGPEQYF.

The sample holds a few counts of this clonotype. The chain carries TRBV2 and TRBJ2-6; TRBD1 is a possible D gene (5 bases). Trimming pared 2 bases from V and 3 bases from J, leaving 8 bases between. The length of the CDR3 is 15 residues. CDR1 and CDR2 from the germline V gene are SNHLY and FYNNEI. CDR3 DNA: TGTGCCAGCAGTGAAACCAGGGTTGGGGCCAACGTCCTGACTTTC. This codes for CASSETRVGANVLTF. The full variable domain, in which reference TRBV2 and TRBJ2-6 provide the parts outside the CDR3, is EPEVTQTPSHQVTQMGQEVILRCVPISNHLYFYWYRQILGQKVEFLVSFYNNEISEKSEIFDDQFSVERPDGSNFTLKIRSTKLEDSAMYFCASSETRVGANVLTFGAGSRLTVL.

This sequence joins TRBV20-1 and TRBJ2-7; maybe TRBD1 (6 bases). CDR1 and CDR2 from the germline V gene are DFQATT and SNEGSKA (reference sequence). V lost 4 bases and J 4 bases, leaving 11 bases between the germline ends. The CDR3 has 12 amino acids. Here the CDR3 DNA reads TGCAGTGCTAAAGGACAGCGGTACGAGCAGTACTTC. Amino acids: CSAKGQRYEQYF.

Ten or more counts support this clonotype. The rearrangement uses TRBV7-3 and TRBJ2-1, with D unresolved. The CDR3 runs 12 residues. The V and J ends lost 5 bases and 10 bases respectively, with 12 bases between them. Germline CDR1 and CDR2: SGHTA and FQGTGA. DNA of the CDR3: TGTGCCAGCAGCCCGGACGGCTCCGAGCAGTTCTTC. Amino acid sequence: CASSPDGSEQFF.

The chain links TRBV6-2 or TRBV6-3 to TRBJ2-7; TRBD1 matches at 8 bases. After removal of 9 bases from V and 5 bases from J, the junction contained 6 bases not matched to a gene. In germline, CDR1 is MNHEY, CDR2 SVGEGT. The CDR3 is made up of 12 amino acids. This chain's CDR3 is CASRQGYNEQYF. The CDR3, as DNA: TGTGCCAGTAGACAGGGGTACAACGAGCAGTACTTC.

This clonotype was recorded a few times. The chain joins TRBV5-5 to TRBJ2-7, with D perhaps matching TRBD1 or TRBD2 (5 bases each). The length of the CDR3 is 14 residues. The V end lost 5 bases, the J end lost 5 bases, and 17 bases lay between the germline ends. Germline loops: CDR1 SGHKS, CDR2 YYEKEE (reference sequence). The DNA of the CDR3 is TGTGCCAGCAGACGGGACCATTTTGGGAACGAGCAGTACTTC. It codes for CASRRDHFGNEQYF.

This clonotype was observed at least ten times. This chain connects TRBV20-1 to TRBJ1-2, with 10 bases matching TRBD1. CDR1 and CDR2 from the germline V gene are DFQATT and SNEGSKA (reference sequence). V trimming: 6 bases; J trimming: 2 bases; junction bases outside the gene matches: 9. There are 15 residues in the CDR3. CDR3 DNA sequence: TGCAGTGCCAGCACACTGGGACAGGGGAACTATGGCTACACCTTC. Amino acids: CSASTLGQGNYGYTF.

This clonotype was seen more than once but under ten times. The genes are TRBV29-1 and TRBJ2-5; 12 nucleotides line up with TRBD2. This CDR3 comprises 15 residues. Germline V gene sequence: CDR1 SQVTM, CDR2 ANQGSEA. V shed 6 bases and J 4 bases; nucleotides not matched to a gene: 9. The CDR3 sequence is CSVQRTSGKLETQYF. CDR3 DNA sequence: TGCAGCGTCCAACGGACTAGCGGGAAGCTAGAGACCCAGTACTTC.

This clonotype was counted ten times or more. The junction departs from germline at one end; a sequencing error may be responsible. The V gene is TRBV12-3 or TRBV12-4, the J gene TRBJ2-1, with D possibly being TRBD1 or TRBD2 (5 bases each). CDR3 length equals 14 residues. CDR3 sequence: CACRGQGKGNEQFF. CDR3 coding DNA: TGTGCCTGCAGAGGGCAGGGAAAGGGCAATGAGCAGTTCTTC.

The V and J genes are TRBV2 and TRBJ2-5; perhaps TRBD2 as D (5 bases). With 4 bases removed from V and 0 bases from J, the gap between germline ends came to 15 bases. Germline-derived CDR1 and CDR2 are SNHLY and FYNNEI. The CDR3 totals 16 residues. CDR3 region: CASSGWSGGHQETQYF. The DNA for the CDR3 is TGTGCCAGCAGTGGATGGAGCGGTGGCCACCAAGAGACCCAGTACTTC. The complete variable domain, with remaining parts taken from reference TRBV2 and TRBJ2-5, reads EPEVTQTPSHQVTQMGQEVILRCVPISNHLYFYWYRQILGQKVEFLVSFYNNEISEKSEIFDDQFSVERPDGSNFTLKIRSTKLEDSAMYFCASSGWSGGHQETQYFGPGTRLLVL.

V is TRBV28 and J is TRBJ1-5, with a tentative D call TRBD1 (5 bases). Germline values: CDR1 MDHEN, CDR2 SYDVKM. The CDR3 runs 16 residues. Trimming removed 7 bases from V and 0 bases from J, with 16 bases in between. The DNA of the CDR3 is TGTGCCAGCAAACCCGGGGCGGCAGATAGCAATCAGCCCCAGCATTTT. It specifies CASKPGAADSNQPQHF.

This clonotype was counted only a few times. A junction end diverges from the germline sequence, so it may reflect a read error. The chain has TRBV7-2 and TRBJ2-1, with 7 bases that match TRBD1. Looked up from germline, CDR1 is SGHTA and CDR2 is FQGNSA. The CDR3 extends over 15 amino acids. CDR3 DNA: TGTGCCAGCAGCTTAGTAAGACAGGGATACAGTGAGCAGTTCTTC. Translated: CASSLVRQGYSEQFF.

The V and J genes are TRBV27 and TRBJ2-3, with TRBD2 matching over 8 bases. The CDR3 spans 16 residues. The germline gives CDR1 MNHEY, CDR2 SMNVEV (reference sequence). Trimming at V came to 5 bases and at J to 4 bases, leaving 11 bases not matched to a gene. The CDR3 protein is CASSQSGTRAPDTQYF. The CDR3 DNA follows: TGTGCCAGCAGTCAATCCGGGACTAGAGCGCCAGATACGCAGTATTTT.

Ten or more counts support this clonotype. This chain links TRBV3-1 with TRBJ2-7; no firm D call. There are 13 residues in the CDR3. The germline V gene encodes CDR1 LGHDT and CDR2 YNNKEL (reference sequence). V was shortened by 1 base and J by 3 bases, with 7 bases between the two germline ends. CDR3 coding DNA: TGTGCCAGCAGCCAAGGCGGAGTCTACGAGCAGTACTTC. It yields the protein CASSQGGVYEQYF.

In regard to this clonotype: This may come from a read error, since a much larger clone is one base off. The V call is TRBV20-1, the J call TRBJ2-5, with 10 bases aligning to TRBD1. The CDR3 has 14 residues. Germline V lookup: CDR1 DFQATT, CDR2 SNEGSKA (reference sequence). V was pared by 6 bases and J by 7 bases, with 11 bases of the junction left unmatched. CDR3 bases: TGCAGTGCGAGAAAGGACAGGGGGGAAGGGACCCAGTACTTC. This sequence encodes CSARKDRGEGTQYF.

Many counts were recorded for this clonotype. V and J are TRBV7-9 and TRBJ2-1, with 11 positions matching TRBD2. The trim removed 4 bases at V and 6 bases at J, leaving 8 bases unmatched. The V gene's germline CDR1 is SEHNR and CDR2 FQNEAQ (reference sequence). The CDR3 consists of 16 residues. The CDR3 sequence: CASSWALAGEGNEQFF. CDR3 sequence (DNA): TGTGCCAGCAGCTGGGCACTAGCGGGAGAGGGCAATGAGCAGTTCTTC.

The table lists this clonotype with many counts. V and J are TRBV18 and TRBJ2-3; D remains ambiguous. CDR1 and CDR2 from the germline V gene are KGHSH and LQKENI. The V end lost 5 bases, the J end lost 3 bases, and 15 bases lay between the germline ends. CDR3 length equals 15 residues. The chain's CDR3 is CASSTSREKTDTQYF. CDR3 sequence (DNA): TGTGCCAGCTCAACCAGCCGTGAAAAGACAGATACGCAGTATTTT.

This clonotype was observed a few times. The V gene is TRBV13, the J gene TRBJ2-2; D is perhaps TRBD1 or TRBD2 (6 bases each). Trimming cost V 2 bases and J 6 bases, with 13 bases left between them. There are 15 residues in the CDR3. The germline V gene has CDR1 PRHDT and CDR2 FYEKMQ (reference sequence). The CDR3 bases are TGTGCCAGCAGCTTATGGGGGGCCGAAGCCGGGGAGCTGTTTTTT. Encoded protein: CASSLWGAEAGELFF.

The chain employs TRBV7-9 and TRBJ2-2; TRBD2 matches 14 bases. Per germline, CDR1 SEHNR and CDR2 FQNEAQ (reference sequence). The CDR3 length is 20 residues. V was clipped by 5 bases and J by 2 bases; unmatched bases: 13. CDR3 nucleotide sequence: TGTGCCAGCAGCAAGAGGTTTTCTGGGACTAGCGGGAGTAACACCGGGGAGCTGTTTTTT. This gives the protein CASSKRFSGTSGSNTGELFF.

V usage is TRBV7-2 and J usage is TRBJ2-7, with TRBD2 matching over 10 bases. The germline CDR1 and CDR2 sequences are SGHTA and FQGNSA. J gave up 2 bases and V 3 bases, and 10 bases lay outside the gene matches. CDR3 length: 17 residues. The CDR3 DNA reads as TGTGCCAGCAGCTTGGCTAGGACTAGCGGAACCCCCTACGAGCAGTACTTC. Amino acids: CASSLARTSGTPYEQYF.

This clonotype was seen a few times. The V gene is TRBV20-1, the J gene TRBJ2-3; D uncertain. Trimming took 3 bases from V and 8 from J, leaving 9 bases between them. Germline V gene data show CDR1 as DFQATT and CDR2 as SNEGSKA (reference sequence). The CDR3 covers 11 residues. The CDR3, as DNA: TGCAGTGCTAGTTGGCTGGTTACGCAGTATTTT. As protein: CSASWLVTQYF.